These 20 T cell receptor delta chains share one sample of origin, sequenced in a study of gamma-delta chains in newborns, infants, children. TCRdb reanalysed the reads via CATT. The table lists roughly 4,700 delta-chain clones, 3.5% to 4% of them singletons, with approximately 7.8% in the top ten. The sequenced sample was blood. The receptors come from a child who was a newborn, infant or young child, either healthy, febrile or measles-vaccinated (not recorded which).

Turning to this clone: A much larger clone differs from this one at a single base, so this may be a read error. This sample includes further DNA sequences coding for the same CDR3. This chain connects TRDV1 to TRDJ1, with 7 bases that match TRDD3. This CDR3 is 17 amino acids long. Germline V lookup: CDR1 TSWWSYY, CDR2 QGS. The CDR3 here is CALGDKVLGGYTDKLIF. CDR3 sequence (DNA): TGCGCTCTTGGGGACAAGGTGCTGGGGGGATACACCGATAAACTCATCTTT.

This clone was seen a few times. This DNA translates differently at residue 6 from the TCRdb protein, which is that of a much larger clone; a read error is likely, and the protein shown is the DNA's own translation. The J gene is TRDJ3, the V gene TRDV2; no definite D call. The V gene's germline CDR1 is GEAIGNYY and CDR2 EKD. The CDR3 extends over 20 amino acids. With 0 bases removed from V and 0 bases from J, the gap between germline ends came to 17 bases. CDR3 DNA: TGTGCCTGTGACACCGCCAAGGAGGGGCAAAGCTCCTGGGACACCCGACAGATGTTTTTC. Translating it yields CACDTAKEGQSSWDTRQMFF.

About this clone: A far larger clone is a single base away, which makes a read error likely. Other DNA sequences within the sample encode an identical CDR3. The V gene is TRDV2, the J gene TRDJ1, with D uncertain. Germline V gene lookup returns CDR1 GEAIGNYY and CDR2 EKD. The CDR3 totals 13 residues. The CDR3 sequence: CACASPYTDKLIF. As DNA, the CDR3 is TGTGCCTGTGCCTCCCCTTACACCGACAAACTCATCTTT.

Concerning this clone itself: For this DNA, TCRdb reports the protein of a much larger clone, which diverges at residue 9, most likely from a read error; the protein presented here is translated directly from the DNA. The J gene is TRDJ1, the V gene TRDV1, with unresolved D. The CDR3 has 12 residues. The V gene's germline CDR1 is TSWWSYY and CDR2 QGS. CDR3: CALGERADRLIF. CDR3 bases: TGTGCTCTTGGGGAAAGGGCCGATAGACTCATCTTT.

This clone has only a few counts. The TCRdb record carries a much larger clone's protein, which differs from this DNA's translation at residue 14; a read error is the likely cause, and the protein listed here is the DNA translation. V gene TRDV2 combines with J gene TRDJ2; the match to TRDD3 covers 10 bases. CDR3 length: 16 amino acids. Germline CDR1 is GEAIGNYY and CDR2 is EKD. CDR3 nucleotides: TGTGCCTGTGACACCGTACTGGGGGATTTGACAGCACAACACTTCTTT. Translating gives CACDTVLGDLTAQHFF.

A word on this clone: Given a far larger clone just one base away, this is likely a sequencing read error. The gene calls are TRDV1 and TRDJ1, with D perhaps assigned TRDD2 or TRDD3 (5 bases each). The CDR3 covers 25 residues. Per germline, CDR1 TSWWSYY and CDR2 QGS. The CDR3, as DNA: TGTGCTTTTGGGGAACTATTGGGGCCTCCTTGGTCCTGGACCCCTACTCGGGCTTACACCGATAAACTCATCTTT. It encodes CAFGELLGPPWSWTPTRAYTDKLIF.

This clone is medium-sized by share. This specimen includes other DNA sequences encoding the same CDR3. V usage is TRDV1 and J usage is TRDJ1; 12 bases match TRDD3. Germline CDR1 and CDR2: TSWWSYY and QGS. The length of the CDR3 is 18 residues. V shed 1 base, J shed 0 bases, and the junction held 6 bases outside the gene matches. This chain's CDR3 is CALGERLGDTTYTDKLIF. CDR3 sequence (DNA): TGTGCTCTTGGGGAACGTCTGGGGGATACGACGTACACCGATAAACTCATCTTT.

This clone was detected only a few times. This may stem from a read error, because a much larger clone lies one nucleotide away. The same CDR3 arises from other DNA sequences in this sample as well. This rearrangement joins TRDV1 to TRDJ1; D is undetermined. The CDR3 has 13 amino acids. The V and J ends lost 4 bases and 8 bases respectively, with 14 bases between them. Germline V gene sequence: CDR1 TSWWSYY, CDR2 QGS. Here the CDR3 reads CALGGPSLLKLIF. CDR3 nucleotides: TGTGCTCTTGGGGGGCCCTCCCTATTGAAACTCATCTTT.

With respect to this clone: This may arise from a read error, as a much more abundant clone is one base away. The chain is built from TRDV2 and TRDJ2; 12 bases align to TRDD3. Germline V CDR1 and CDR2: GEAIGNYY, EKD. The CDR3 length is 18 residues. For the CDR3, the DNA is TGTGCCTGTGACACCCTTACTGGGGGATACCGCCCTCTAGCACAACCCTTCTTT. Amino acid sequence: CACDTLTGGYRPLAQPFF.

As to this clone: The TCRdb record carries a much larger clone's protein, which differs from this DNA's translation at residue 13; a read error is the likely cause, and the protein listed here is the DNA translation. The chain employs TRAV29/DV5 and TRDJ3; 13 positions match TRDD3. Germline CDR1 reads NSMFDY; CDR2 reads ISSIKDK. The CDR3 runs to 19 residues. CDR3 amino acids: CAASAPTGGYAWGTRQMFF. The DNA for the CDR3 is TGTGCAGCAAGCGCGCCTACTGGGGGATACGCCTGGGGCACCCGACAGATGTTTTTC.

This clone is labeled medium-sized (0.01 to 0.1%). One junction end does not reproduce the germline sequence, and a read error may be involved. V is TRDV1 and J is TRDJ2, with a weak D call TRDD3 (6 bases). Germline CDR1 and CDR2: TSWWSYY and QGS. The CDR3 runs to 19 residues. CDR3 in amino acids: CALGEPKMLGGFLTAQFFF. CDR3 nucleotide sequence: TGTGCTCTTGGGGAACCTAAGATGTTGGGGGGTTTTTTGACAGCACAATTCTTCTTT.

Of note for this clone: TCRdb's entry gives the protein of a much larger clone, which mismatches this DNA's translation at residue 5, likely from a read error; the protein reported here is translated from the DNA. J is TRDJ2 and V is TRDV2; 9 nucleotides align to TRDD3. With 3 bases clipped from V and 1 base from J, the junction kept 5 bases outside the gene matches. The germline CDR1 and CDR2 sequences are GEAIGNYY and EKD. The CDR3 has 16 residues. CDR3 in DNA: TGTGCCTGTGACGCCGTACTGGGGGATTTGACAGCACAACTCTTCTTT. It encodes CACDAVLGDLTAQLFF.

This clone was detected a few times. Possible read error: a much larger clone is one base away. Other nucleotide sequences in the sample specify the same CDR3. The rearrangement joins TRDV1 to TRDJ1; TRDD3 agrees at 11 bases. Germline CDR1 and CDR2: TSWWSYY and QGS. The CDR3 is 20 amino acids. The chain's CDR3 is CALGFLLLGDIPPYTDKLIF. The DNA of the CDR3 is TGTGCCCTTGGGTTTCTTCTACTGGGGGATATCCCCCCGTACACCGATAAACTCATCTTT.

A word on this clone: A far larger clone is only one base removed, so a read error is likely. The sample holds other DNA sequences that translate to the same CDR3. The chain has TRDV2 and TRDJ2; D remains ambiguous. The ends were cut back, 3 bases at V and 5 bases at J, with 15 bases in the middle. The germline gives CDR1 GEAIGNYY, CDR2 EKD. The length of the CDR3 is 15 residues. DNA for the CDR3: TGTGCCTGTGACGGGAGAGGGAGCACAACAGCACAACTCTTCTTT. This gives the protein CACDGRGSTTAQLFF.

This clone is termed medium-sized. The V and J genes are TRDV1 and TRDJ1, with 12 bases that match TRDD3. Unmatched junction bases numbered 13, after V lost 5 bases and J lost 0 bases. Germline-derived CDR1 and CDR2 are TSWWSYY and QGS. The CDR3 length is 19 residues. In DNA form, the CDR3 reads TGTGCTCTTGGGCCGAACTTCGCTGGGGGATACGGGTACACCGATAAACTCATCTTT. Protein sequence: CALGPNFAGGYGYTDKLIF.

As to this clone: TCRdb's listed protein matches a much larger clone and diverges from this DNA's translation at residue 12, likely through a read error; the protein shown comes from the DNA. The CDR3 here is CACDTGKLGESFWDTRQMFF. The CDR3 DNA reads as TGTGCCTGTGACACCGGCAAACTGGGGGAGAGCTTCTGGGACACCCGACAGATGTTTTTC. The chain couples TRDV2 to TRDJ3; 9 nucleotides match TRDD3. After removal of 0 bases from V and 3 bases from J, the junction contained 11 bases not matched to a gene. The CDR3 runs 20 residues. Germline CDR1 is GEAIGNYY and CDR2 is EKD.

This clone rates as medium-sized. The chain is built from TRDV1 and TRDJ1; 11 nucleotides agree with TRDD3. The CDR3 loop spans 17 amino acids. The V segment lost 2 bases and the J segment 7 bases; nucleotides outside the gene matches: 12. Looked up from germline, CDR1 is TSWWSYY and CDR2 is QGS. Here the CDR3 DNA reads TGTGCTCTTGGGGAAACCTTACTCTGGGGGATACTAGGTAAACTCATCTTT. It encodes CALGETLLWGILGKLIF.

In regard to this clone: TCRdb attributes to this sequence the protein of a much larger clone, which differs from the DNA translation at residue 11; a read error is likely, and the protein displayed is translated from the DNA. The chain couples TRDV1 to TRDJ1; D is possibly TRDD3 (6 bases). V lost 1 base and J 7 bases, leaving 25 bases between the germline ends. Germline V gene sequence: CDR1 TSWWSYY, CDR2 QGS. The CDR3 is 18 amino acids. This chain's CDR3 is CALGERLGGGHEASKLIF. The CDR3 DNA reads TGTGCTCTTGGGGAACGCTTAGGCGGGGGACACGAGGCGAGTAAACTCATCTTT.

This clone was counted between two and nine times. A far larger clone differs by one base, so this is likely a read error. The same CDR3 arises from other DNA sequences in this sample as well. The rearrangement links TRDV2 to TRDJ3, with TRDD3 identical over 9 bases. The CDR3 is made up of 17 amino acids. Germline lookup yields CDR1 GEAIGNYY and CDR2 EKD. The CDR3 sequence: CACEYWGSSWDTRQMFF. For the CDR3, the DNA is TGTGCCTGTGAATACTGGGGGAGCTCCTGGGACACCCGACAGATGTTCTTC.

By its share, this clone is medium-sized. Since a far larger clone is one base different, this is likely a read error. Other DNA sequences from this sample encode an identical CDR3 as well. The V and J genes are TRDV2 and TRDJ1; 9 bases line up with TRDD3. CDR1 GEAIGNYY and CDR2 EKD come from the germline V gene. Trimming took 3 bases from V and 8 from J; bases not matched to a gene: 9. The CDR3 consists of 14 residues. CDR3 region: CACDLLGDKGKLIF. The CDR3 bases are TGTGCCTGTGACCTACTGGGGGACAAGGGGAAACTCATCTTT.